A selection of T cell receptor beta chains follows, all from one sample in a study of cytomegalovirus exposure and HLA in healthy donors. Produced via immunoSEQ multiplex PCR; TCRdb's table is partial and in-frame only. Of a few hundred thousand clones in the sample, roughly 80% are singletons; the top ten hold about 3%. The sample consisted of PBMCs. The source of these receptors is a man younger than 40 in good health and CMV-seronegative. The CDR3 runs from the conserved cysteine through the conserved F or W. D genes are given only for firm matches. The size of a clone is reported for some rows only, either as once, few or many, or as a class for expanded clones.

CDR3 protein: CASSLRQGIGEQYF
CDR3 DNA: TGTGCCAGCAGCTTAAGACAGGGGATTGGCGAGCAGTACTTC
CDR3 length: 14
J gene: TRBJ2-7
clone size: .
V gene: TRBV7-8
D gene: TRBD1

CDR3 protein: CSVFKQGATNEKLFF
CDR3 DNA: TGCAGCGTTTTTAAACAGGGGGCGACTAATGAAAAACTGTTTTTT
CDR3 length: 15
J gene: TRBJ1-4
clone size: .
V gene: TRBV29-1
D gene: TRBD1

CDR3 protein: CASRQAGANVLTF
CDR3 DNA: TGTGCCAGCAGACAGGCTGGGGCCAACGTCCTGACTTTC
CDR3 length: 13
J gene: TRBJ2-6
clone size: .
V gene: TRBV28
D gene: .

CDR3 protein: CASRSGQKNTEAFF
CDR3 DNA: TGCGCCAGCAGATCGGGACAGAAGAACACTGAAGCTTTCTTT
CDR3 length: 14
J gene: TRBJ1-1
clone size: .
V gene: TRBV5-1
D gene: TRBD1

CDR3 protein: CASSLTGLSSGNTIYF
CDR3 DNA: TGCGCCAGCAGCCTGACAGGGTTAAGCTCTGGAAACACCATATATTTT
CDR3 length: 16
J gene: TRBJ1-3
clone size: few
V gene: TRBV4-1
D gene: TRBD1

CDR3 protein: CASSLRAGPSTDTQYF
CDR3 DNA: TGTGCCAGCAGTTTACGGGCGGGACCTAGCACAGATACGCAGTATTTT
CDR3 length: 16
J gene: TRBJ2-3
clone size: .
V gene: TRBV28
D gene: .

CDR3 protein: CASTRQGLLETQYF
CDR3 DNA: TGTGCCAGCACCCGACAGGGACTTTTGGAGACCCAGTACTTC
CDR3 length: 14
J gene: TRBJ2-5
clone size: .
V gene: TRBV6-1
D gene: .

CDR3 protein: CSATREGEAFF
CDR3 DNA: TGCAGTGCTACCCGGGAAGGTGAAGCTTTCTTT
CDR3 length: 11
J gene: TRBJ1-1
clone size: .
V gene: TRBV20-1
D gene: .

CDR3 protein: CASSFRPGLRTDTQYF
CDR3 DNA: TGTGCCAGCAGCTTTCGACCGGGACTTCGCACAGATACGCAGTATTTT
CDR3 length: 16
J gene: TRBJ2-3
clone size: .
V gene: TRBV21-1
D gene: .

CDR3 protein: CASSFSQNTEAFF
CDR3 DNA: TGTGCTAGCAGCTTCTCACAGAACACTGAAGCTTTCTTT
CDR3 length: 13
J gene: TRBJ1-1
clone size: .
V gene: TRBV7-7
D gene: .

CDR3 protein: CASSLGHRGGPLEAFF
CDR3 DNA: TGTGCCAGCAGCTTAGGCCACCGGGGGGGCCCCCTAGAAGCTTTCTTT
CDR3 length: 16
J gene: TRBJ1-1
clone size: few
V gene: TRBV7-9
D gene: .